A selection of T cell receptor beta chains follows, all from one sample in a study of human T cells and chemical hapten exposure. TCRdb fed the RACE reads into MiXCR, producing one record per CDR3 protein. The sample has over 300,000 distinct CDR3 sequences, roughly 5.3% seen once. The sample consisted of whole blood, taken in connection with sensitization to the hapten diphenylcyclopropenone (DPC). The source of these receptors is a woman aged 45 to 65 with alopecia areata. Some clones in this sample may be carry-over from other donors' samples. Both conserved end residues are part of each CDR3. A D gene is named only where the DNA matches it firmly. Size tells how often a clone was seen (once, few, many) or the class of an expanded clone, and some rows leave it out.

CDR3: CASLNSGANVLTF
DNA: TGTGCCAGCTTGAACTCTGGGGCCAACGTCCTGACTTTC
J: TRBJ2-6
V: TRBV19
D: .
size: many

CDR3: CASSPPPHRGGTDTQYF
DNA: TGTGCCAGCAGCCCTCCCCCCCACAGGGGGGGCACAGATACGCAGTATTTT
J: TRBJ2-3
V: TRBV27
D: TRBD1
size: few

CDR3: CSVEWGDITYQETQYF
DNA: TGCAGCGTTGAATGGGGGGACATAACGTACCAAGAGACCCAGTACTTC
J: TRBJ2-5
V: TRBV29-1
D: .
size: few

CDR3: CASSLDRQGSSYNSPLHF
DNA: TGTGCCAGCAGCTTAGACAGGCAGGGGAGCTCCTATAATTCACCCCTCCACTTT
J: TRBJ1-6
V: TRBV11-2
D: .
size: .

CDR3: CASSTKYRGELFF
DNA: TGTGCCAGCAGTACCAAGTATCGCGGGGAGCTGTTTTTT
J: TRBJ2-2
V: TRBV28
D: .
size: few

CDR3: CASSLEGLVDTQYF
DNA: TGTGCCAGCAGCTTAGAGGGACTAGTCGATACGCAGTATTTT
J: TRBJ2-3
V: TRBV7-8
D: TRBD2
size: many

CDR3: CARGASSGNTIYF
DNA: TGTGCCAGGGGTGCAAGCTCTGGAAACACCATATATTTT
J: TRBJ1-3
V: TRBV2
D: .
size: few

CDR3: CASSFTGGQETQYF
DNA: TGCGCCAGCAGCTTCACCGGTGGTCAGGAGACCCAGTACTTC
J: TRBJ2-5
V: TRBV5-1
D: .
size: many

CDR3: CASSSQQGKLFF
DNA: TGTGCCAGCAGTTCCCAACAGGGTAAACTGTTTTTT
J: TRBJ1-4
V: TRBV12-3/TRBV12-4
D: .
size: .

CDR3: CSASSIAGSSTDTQYF
DNA: TGCAGTGCTAGTTCCATAGCGGGCTCTAGCACAGATACGCAGTATTTT
J: TRBJ2-3
V: TRBV20-1
D: TRBD2
size: many